This T cell receptor beta chain was captured by sequencing in a study of graft-versus-host responses after intestinal transplantation. In the study overall: Tacrolimus plus steroids were given to all recipients for roughly three years, preceded by anti-thymocyte globulin induction.

Overall study findings and caveats: Recipient bone marrow held GvH clones, some seen earlier in ileum or blood. Patients with graft-donor T cell macrochimerism had high graft-versus-host to host-versus-graft clonal ratios in allografts.

Data came from immunoSEQ multiplex PCR; TCRdb stores just in-frame clones and leaves some out. The sample includes roughly 92,000 clones, around 89% of them seen just once. On this clone: Antigen specificity is unknown.

The source was unstimulated CD4+ T cells sorted from spleen or lymph node cells, collected before transplant. The TCR comes from a human donor who was the organ donor for an intestinal transplant.

The CDR3 loop reads CASSSLGRTDTQYF. DNA of the CDR3: TGTGCCAGCAGCTCCCTCGGTCGCACAGATACGCAGTATTTT. The chain couples TRBV7-2 to TRBJ2-3; D unclear. Germline-derived CDR1 and CDR2 are SGHTA and FQGNSA. The CDR3 runs 14 residues. The V gene lost 4 bases and the J gene lost 1 base, with 9 bases spanning the gap.